A single TCR beta chain is shown here with its context. Its antigen is still unknown. The CDR3 has 12 residues. V lost 0 bases and J 5 bases, leaving 5 bases between the germline ends. Germline V gene data show CDR1 as SGHRS and CDR2 as YFSETQ. Profiled with immunoSEQ multiplex PCR; TCRdb holds only in-frame clones, not every one. The sample contains 70,000 to 90,000 clones, roughly 87% of which appear only once. This record belongs to a study of OX40 agonist ivuxolimab in advanced cancers. Study-level background: The diagnoses of dose-escalation patients were hepatocellular carcinoma, melanoma, renal cell or head and neck cancer. Prior anti-PD-1, anti-PD-L1 or anti-CTLA-4 therapy did not bar entry, and more than 35% had some.

Study conclusions and caveats: Mean expanded clone counts were higher in CD8+ than CD4+ T cells.

The sample was CD4+ or CD8+ T cells sorted from blood, taken in a trial of the OX40 agonist ivuxolimab. The sequence was obtained from an adult with an advanced solid tumor such as melanoma, head and neck, liver or kidney cancer. The chain employs TRBV5-1 and TRBJ2-5; D is unresolved. CDR3 sequence: CASSLAWETQYF. The CDR3, as DNA: TGCGCCAGCAGCTTGGCCTGGGAGACCCAGTACTTC. The variable domain in full, completed from reference TRBV5-1 and TRBJ2-5, reads KAGVTQTPRYLIKTRGQQVTLSCSPISGHRSVSWYQQTPGQGLQFLFEYFSETQRNKGNFPGRFSGRQFSNSRSEMNVSTLELGDSALYLCASSLAWETQYFGPGTRLLVL.